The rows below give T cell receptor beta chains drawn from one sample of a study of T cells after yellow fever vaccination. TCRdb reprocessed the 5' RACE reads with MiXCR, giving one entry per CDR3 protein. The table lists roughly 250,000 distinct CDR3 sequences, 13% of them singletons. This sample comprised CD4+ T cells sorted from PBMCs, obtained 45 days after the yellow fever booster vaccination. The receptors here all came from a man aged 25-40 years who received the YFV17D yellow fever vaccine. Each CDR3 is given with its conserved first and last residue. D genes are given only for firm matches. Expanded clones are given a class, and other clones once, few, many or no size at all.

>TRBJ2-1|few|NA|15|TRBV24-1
CATSDRDTLPNEQFF
TGTGCCACCAGTGATCGGGACACCCTTCCCAATGAGCAGTTCTTC
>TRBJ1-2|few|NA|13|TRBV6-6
CASLGQNNYGYTF
TGTGCCAGCCTAGGACAGAACAACTATGGCTACACCTTC
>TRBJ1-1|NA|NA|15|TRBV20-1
CSALQAGAMNTEAFF
TGCAGTGCTCTCCAGGCAGGGGCCATGAACACTGAAGCTTTCTTT
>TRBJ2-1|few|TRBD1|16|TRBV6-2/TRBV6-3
CASSPHRDRTYNEQFF
TGTGCCAGCAGTCCTCACCGGGACAGGACCTACAATGAGCAGTTCTTC
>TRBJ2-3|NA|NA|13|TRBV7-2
CASSLAETDTQYF
TGTGCCAGCAGCCTGGCAGAAACAGATACGCAGTATTTT
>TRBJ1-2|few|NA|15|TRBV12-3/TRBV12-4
CASSFYSSPNYGYTF
TGTGCCAGCAGTTTCTATTCCAGTCCTAACTATGGCTACACCTTC
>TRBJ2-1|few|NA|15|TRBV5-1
CASSLAGGYYNEQFF
TGCGCCAGCAGCTTGGCCGGTGGCTATTACAATGAGCAGTTCTTC
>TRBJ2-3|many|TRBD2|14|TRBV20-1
CSAESSGGTDTQYF
TGCAGTGCTGAATCTAGCGGGGGCACAGATACGCAGTATTTT
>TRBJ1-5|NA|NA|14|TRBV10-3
CAITSQLGNQPQHF
TGTGCCATCACCTCTCAGTTGGGCAATCAGCCCCAGCATTTT
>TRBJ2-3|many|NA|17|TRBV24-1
CATSDSVTTSSTDTQYF
TGTGCCACCAGTGATTCAGTGACTACCAGTAGCACAGATACGCAGTATTTT
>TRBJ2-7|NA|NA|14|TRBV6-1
CASSEGGHSDEQYF
TGTGCCAGCAGTGAAGGAGGGCACTCTGACGAGCAGTACTTC
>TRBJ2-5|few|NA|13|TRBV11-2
CASSLSMLETQYF
TGTGCCAGCAGCTTATCCATGTTGGAGACCCAGTACTTC
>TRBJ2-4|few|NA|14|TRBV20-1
CSARSVSGKNIQYF
TGCAGTGCTAGATCAGTTTCAGGCAAAAACATTCAGTACTTC
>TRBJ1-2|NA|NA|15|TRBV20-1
CSARTFRTYNYGYTF
TGCAGTGCCAGGACGTTCCGGACGTATAACTATGGCTACACCTTC
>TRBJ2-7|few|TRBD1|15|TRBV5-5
CASSFDGTGGAEQYF
TGTGCCAGCAGCTTTGATGGGACAGGGGGGGCCGAGCAGTACTTC
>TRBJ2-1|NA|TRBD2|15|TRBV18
CASSPAGDIYNEQFF
TGTGCCAGCTCACCGGCGGGGGATATCTACAATGAGCAGTTCTTC
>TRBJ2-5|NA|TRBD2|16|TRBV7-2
CASSPPGLAGEGTQYF
TGTGCCAGCAGCCCGCCGGGACTAGCGGGAGAGGGGACCCAGTACTTC
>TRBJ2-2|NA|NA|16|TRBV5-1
CASRQSGGPNTGELFF
TGCGCCAGCAGGCAATCTGGCGGGCCCAACACCGGGGAGCTGTTTTTT
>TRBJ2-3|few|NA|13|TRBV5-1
CASSLVLADTQYF
TGCGCCAGCAGCTTGGTGCTGGCAGATACGCAGTATTTT
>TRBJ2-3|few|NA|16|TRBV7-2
CASSLGIGTHSDTQYF
TGTGCCAGCAGCTTAGGAATAGGGACCCACTCCGATACGCAGTATTTT
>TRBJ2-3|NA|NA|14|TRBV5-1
CASSSKGSEDTQYF
TGCGCCAGCAGCTCGAAGGGATCCGAAGATACGCAGTATTTT
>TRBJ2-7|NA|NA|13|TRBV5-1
CASSFGATDEQYF
TGCGCCAGCAGCTTTGGGGCGACAGACGAGCAGTACTTC
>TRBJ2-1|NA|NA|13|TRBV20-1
CSARGYIRGQQFF
TGCAGTGCTAGAGGCTATATTCGGGGTCAGCAGTTCTTC
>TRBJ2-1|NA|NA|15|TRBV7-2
CASRPNGANYNEQFF
TGTGCCAGCAGACCGAACGGAGCTAACTACAATGAGCAGTTCTTC
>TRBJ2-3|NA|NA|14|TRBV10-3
CAISDSDTTDTQYF
TGTGCCATCAGTGACTCGGACACCACAGATACGCAGTATTTT
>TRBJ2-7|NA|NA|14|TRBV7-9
CASSFHANSYEQYF
TGTGCCAGCAGCTTCCACGCAAACTCCTACGAGCAGTACTTC